This TCR beta chain was captured in a study of CD8 T cells in Susac syndrome. CD8+ and CD4+ T cells from blood underwent TCR beta sequencing. TEMRA cells were FACS-enriched, while CD8+ and CD4+ T cells were negatively isolated. After extraction with the RNeasy kit, roughly 0.5 to 1 ug of the RNA was reverse transcribed using random hexamers. Multiplex immunoSEQ PCR targeted 54 Vbeta and 13 Jbeta TCR beta segments. TCRdb used MiXCR to reprocess the immunoSEQ multiplex PCR reads, holding one entry per CDR3 protein. The sample yields roughly 200,000 distinct CDR3 sequences, about 94% seen once. Trimming shortened V by 4 bases and J by 8 bases, and 11 bases separated the two germline ends. This CDR3 is 12 amino acids long. CDR1 and CDR2 (germline): LGHDT, YNNKEL (reference sequence).

The TCR sequence derives from a human donor with multiple sclerosis. Sequenced material: CD4+ T cells from PBMCs. The V and J genes are TRBV3-1 and TRBJ1-2; D gene ambiguous. The CDR3 reads CASSPDLRGYTF. As DNA, the CDR3 is TGTGCCAGCAGCCCGGACCTTAGGGGCTACACCTTC.